The T cell receptor (beta chain) under discussion was sequenced for a study of blood T cells in healthy people across ages. The study's findings and limits: Diversity estimated from one million T cells was considered an underestimate. Older individuals had lower TCR beta diversity per million T cells (the decline was roughly linear).

Each sample yielded at least 5.5 micrograms of PBMC total RNA. This clonotype was recorded once. Antigen unknown. It may be a read error: a sequence one base away is much more abundant. A sample-barcoded 5' primer and a J-beta primer mix were used in a second PCR of roughly 7 to 11 cycles. TCRdb passed the 5' RACE reads through MiXCR, listing each CDR3 protein once. Of hundreds of thousands of distinct CDR3 sequences listed, more than 50% were seen once; the top ten hold roughly 24%. Germline assignment: CDR1 SGHTA and CDR2 FQGTGA. V was pared by 5 bases and J by 0 bases, with 7 bases between. The CDR3 runs to 13 residues.

This TCR derives from a man aged 40-49 years in good health. Material for sequencing was blood. The chain uses TRBV7-3 and TRBJ1-2, with a tentative D call TRBD1 (5 bases). CDR3 region: CASSGAANYGYTF. In DNA, the CDR3 is TGTGCCAGCAGCGGGGCAGCTAACTATGGCTACACCTTC.